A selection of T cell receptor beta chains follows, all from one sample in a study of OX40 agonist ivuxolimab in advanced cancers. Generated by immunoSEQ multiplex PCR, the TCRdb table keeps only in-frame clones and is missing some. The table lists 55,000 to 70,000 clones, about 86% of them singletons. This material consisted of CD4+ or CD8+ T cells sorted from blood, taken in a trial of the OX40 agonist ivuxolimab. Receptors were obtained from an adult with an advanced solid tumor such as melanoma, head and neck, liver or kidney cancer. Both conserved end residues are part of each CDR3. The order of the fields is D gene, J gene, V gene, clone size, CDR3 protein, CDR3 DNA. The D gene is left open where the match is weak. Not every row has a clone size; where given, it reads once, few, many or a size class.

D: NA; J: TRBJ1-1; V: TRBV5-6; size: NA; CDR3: CASSFELMGDTEAFF; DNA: TGTGCCAGCAGCTTCGAGCTCATGGGGGACACTGAAGCTTTCTTT
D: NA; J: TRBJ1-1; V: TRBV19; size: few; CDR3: CASSLNTEAFF; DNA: TGTGCCAGTAGTCTGAACACTGAAGCTTTCTTT
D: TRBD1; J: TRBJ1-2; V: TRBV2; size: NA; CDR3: CASSLGTGGAGYGYTF; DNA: TGTGCCAGCAGCCTCGGGACAGGGGGCGCTGGCTATGGCTACACCTTC
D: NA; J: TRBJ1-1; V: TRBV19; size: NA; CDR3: CASSIGRGLNTEAFF; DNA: TGTGCCAGTAGTATAGGAAGGGGCCTGAACACTGAAGCTTTCTTT
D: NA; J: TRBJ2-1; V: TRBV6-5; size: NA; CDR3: CASMRDSNEQFF; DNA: TGTGCCAGCATGCGGGACAGCAATGAGCAGTTCTTC
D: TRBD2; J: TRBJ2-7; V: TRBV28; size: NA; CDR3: CASSFKLAGVYEQYF; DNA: TGTGCCAGCAGTTTTAAGCTAGCGGGAGTTTACGAGCAGTACTTC
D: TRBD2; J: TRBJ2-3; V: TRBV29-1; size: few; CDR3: CSVATSGRAYTQYF; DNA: TGCAGCGTAGCGACTAGCGGGAGGGCGTATACGCAGTATTTT
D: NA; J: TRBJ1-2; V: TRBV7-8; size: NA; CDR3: CASSLDQSNYGYTF; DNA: TGTGCCAGCAGCTTGGACCAGAGCAACTATGGCTACACCTTC
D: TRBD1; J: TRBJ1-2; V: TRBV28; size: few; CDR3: CASSSPGQGGFGYTF; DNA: TGTGCCAGCAGTTCTCCGGGACAGGGAGGTTTTGGCTACACCTTC
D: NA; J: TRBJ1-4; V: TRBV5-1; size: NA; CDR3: CASSSETGGKLFF; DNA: TGCGCCAGCAGCTCCGAGACGGGGGGCAAACTGTTTTTT
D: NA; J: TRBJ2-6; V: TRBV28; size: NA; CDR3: CASSWGIRSGANVLTF; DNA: TGTGCCAGCAGTTGGGGAATTCGATCTGGGGCCAACGTCCTGACTTTC
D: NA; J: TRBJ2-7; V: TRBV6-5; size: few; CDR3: CASSGGTWSSYEQYF; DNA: TGTGCCAGCAGTGGCGGGACTTGGAGCTCCTACGAGCAGTACTTC
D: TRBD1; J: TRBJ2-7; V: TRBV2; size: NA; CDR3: CASSEQGQGAGEQYF; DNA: TGTGCCAGCAGTGAACAGGGACAGGGGGCTGGGGAGCAGTACTTC
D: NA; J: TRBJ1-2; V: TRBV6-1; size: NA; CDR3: CASSDSYGYTF; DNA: TGTGCCAGCAGCGACAGCTATGGCTACACCTTC
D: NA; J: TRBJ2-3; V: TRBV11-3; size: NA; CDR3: CASSQARGTDTQYF; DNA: TGTGCCAGCAGTCAAGCGCGGGGCACAGATACGCAGTATTTT
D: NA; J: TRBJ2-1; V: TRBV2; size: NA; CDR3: CASTREVAPNEQFF; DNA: TGTGCCAGCACTAGAGAGGTAGCACCCAATGAGCAGTTCTTC
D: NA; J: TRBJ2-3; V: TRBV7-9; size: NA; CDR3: CASSSERTQYF; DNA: TGTGCCAGCAGCTCCGAGCGTACGCAGTATTTT
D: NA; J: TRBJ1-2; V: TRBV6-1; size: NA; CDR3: CASSEAANYVGYTF; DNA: TGTGCCAGCAGTGAAGCGGCTAACTATGTGGGCTACACCTTC
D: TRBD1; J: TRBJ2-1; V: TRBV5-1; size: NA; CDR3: CASSSDRGHGEQFF; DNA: TGCGCCAGCAGCTCAGACAGGGGGCATGGTGAGCAGTTCTTC
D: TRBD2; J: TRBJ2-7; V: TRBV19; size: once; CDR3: CASSMASGGIEQYF; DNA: TGTGCCAGTAGTATGGCTAGCGGGGGGATCGAGCAGTACTTC
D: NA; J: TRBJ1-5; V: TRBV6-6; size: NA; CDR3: CASSLSNQPQHF; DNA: TGTGCCAGCAGTCTGAGCAATCAGCCCCAGCATTTT
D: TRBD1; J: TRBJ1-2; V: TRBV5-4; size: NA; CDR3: CASSSRGLGYGYTF; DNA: TGTGCCAGCAGCTCCAGGGGGCTTGGCTATGGCTACACCTTC
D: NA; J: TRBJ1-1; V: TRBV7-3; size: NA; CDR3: CASSLRGGEEAFF; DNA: TGTGCCAGCAGCCTAAGGGGTGGAGAGGAAGCTTTCTTT
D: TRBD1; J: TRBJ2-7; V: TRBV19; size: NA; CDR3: CASSGDRPTYEQYF; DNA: TGTGCCAGTAGCGGGGACAGGCCCACCTACGAGCAGTACTTC
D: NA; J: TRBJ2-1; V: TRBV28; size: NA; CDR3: CAAFGGAGSYNEQFF; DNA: TGTGCCGCTTTCGGTGGGGCGGGAAGCTACAATGAGCAGTTCTTC
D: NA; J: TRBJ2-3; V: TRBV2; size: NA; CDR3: CASSEQSNTQYF; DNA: TGTGCCAGCAGTGAACAAAGTAATACGCAGTATTTT
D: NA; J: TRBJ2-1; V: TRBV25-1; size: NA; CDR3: CASRNVWEQPPNEQFF; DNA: TGTGCCAGCAGGAATGTTTGGGAGCAACCGCCCAATGAGCAGTTCTTC
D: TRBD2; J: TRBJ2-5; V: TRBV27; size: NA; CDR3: CASSFGTSGRSFVGTQYF; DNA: TGTGCCAGCAGTTTCGGGACTAGCGGGAGGAGTTTTGTCGGGACCCAGTACTTC
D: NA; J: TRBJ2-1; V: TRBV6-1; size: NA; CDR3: CASSEAYVNEQFF; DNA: TGTGCCAGCAGTGAAGCCTACGTCAATGAGCAGTTCTTC
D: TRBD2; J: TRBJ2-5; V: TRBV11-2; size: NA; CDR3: CASSAPGLAVLETQYF; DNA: TGTGCCAGCAGCGCACCGGGACTAGCAGTATTAGAGACCCAGTACTTC
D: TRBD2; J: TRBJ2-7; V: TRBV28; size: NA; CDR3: CASRPSGSYEQYF; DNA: TGTGCCAGCCGCCCTAGCGGGAGTTACGAGCAGTACTTC
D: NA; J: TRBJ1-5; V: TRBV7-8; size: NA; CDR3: CASSLAGEVWSNQPQHF; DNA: TGTGCCAGCAGCTTAGCCGGCGAGGTCTGGAGCAATCAGCCCCAGCATTTT
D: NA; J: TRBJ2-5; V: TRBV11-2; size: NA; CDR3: CASSHNHRAGEQYF; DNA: TGTGCCAGCAGCCATAACCACAGGGCGGGGGAGCAGTACTTC
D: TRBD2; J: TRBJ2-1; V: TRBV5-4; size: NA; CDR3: CASSLTSGGMNEQFF; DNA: TGTGCCAGCAGCTTGACTAGCGGGGGGATGAATGAGCAGTTCTTC
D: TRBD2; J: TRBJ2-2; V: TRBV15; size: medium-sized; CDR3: CATSRVNSGGANTGELFF; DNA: TGTGCCACCAGCAGAGTGAATAGCGGGGGTGCGAACACCGGGGAGCTGTTTTTT
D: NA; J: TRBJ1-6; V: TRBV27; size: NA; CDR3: CASRLRVNSPLHF; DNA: TGTGCCAGCAGGTTGAGGGTAAATTCACCCCTCCACTTT
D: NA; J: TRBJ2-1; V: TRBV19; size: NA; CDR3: CASSLQPNTGEQFF; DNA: TGTGCCAGTAGTCTACAACCCAATACAGGGGAGCAGTTCTTC
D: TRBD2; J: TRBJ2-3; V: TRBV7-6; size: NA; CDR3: CASSWQASGSTDTQYF; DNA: TGTGCCAGCAGCTGGCAGGCTAGCGGGTCCACAGATACGCAGTATTTT
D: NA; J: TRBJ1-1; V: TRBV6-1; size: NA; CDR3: CASRPSWSAEAFF; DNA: TGTGCCAGCAGGCCCAGCTGGTCCGCTGAAGCTTTCTTT
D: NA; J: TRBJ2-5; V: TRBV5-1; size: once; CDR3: CASSFNRGGETQYF; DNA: TGCGCCAGCAGCTTTAACAGGGGGGGAGAGACCCAGTACTTC
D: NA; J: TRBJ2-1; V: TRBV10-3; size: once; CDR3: CAIRDSRVGNEQFF; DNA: TGTGCCATCAGGGACAGCCGCGTAGGCAATGAGCAGTTCTTC
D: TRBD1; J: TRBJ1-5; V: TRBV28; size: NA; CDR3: CASSNRGLYQPQHF; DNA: TGTGCCAGCAGTAACAGGGGGCTGTATCAGCCCCAGCATTTT
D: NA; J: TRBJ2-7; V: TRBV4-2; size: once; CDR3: CASSQQQETRDTYYEQYF; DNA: TGTGCCAGCAGCCAGCAACAAGAAACCCGGGACACCTACTACGAGCAGTACTTC
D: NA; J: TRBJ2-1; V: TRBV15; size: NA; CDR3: CATRARNEQFF; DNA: TGTGCCACGAGGGCCCGCAATGAGCAGTTCTTC
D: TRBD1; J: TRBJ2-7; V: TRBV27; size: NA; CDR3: CASSLSRGQGVYEQYF; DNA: TGTGCCAGCAGTTTATCCCGGGGACAGGGGGTGTACGAGCAGTACTTC
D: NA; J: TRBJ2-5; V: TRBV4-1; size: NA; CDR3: CASSQVQGETQYF; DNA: TGCGCCAGCAGCCAAGTTCAGGGGGAGACCCAGTACTTC
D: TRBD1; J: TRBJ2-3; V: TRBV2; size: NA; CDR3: CASGQDRVGADTQYF; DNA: TGTGCCAGCGGACAGGACCGGGTAGGGGCAGATACGCAGTATTTT
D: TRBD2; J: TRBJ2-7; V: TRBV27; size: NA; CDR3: CASSFWLAGVHEQYF; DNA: TGTGCCAGCAGTTTTTGGCTAGCGGGAGTCCACGAGCAGTACTTC
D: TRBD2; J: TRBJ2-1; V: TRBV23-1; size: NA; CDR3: CASSHPRLVGSGRITGMDEQFF; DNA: TGCGCCAGCAGTCATCCACGACTCGTGGGTAGCGGGAGGATAACTGGGATGGATGAGCAGTTCTTC
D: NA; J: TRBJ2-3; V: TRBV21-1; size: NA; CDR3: CASSSGPLAGALLLTDTQYF; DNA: TGTGCCAGCAGCTCAGGCCCACTAGCGGGAGCTCTGCTTCTCACAGATACGCAGTATTTT
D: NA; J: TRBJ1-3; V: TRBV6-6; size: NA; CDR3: CASLGSGNTIYF; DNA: TGTGCCAGTCTGGGTTCGGGAAACACCATATATTTT
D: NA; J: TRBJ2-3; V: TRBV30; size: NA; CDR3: CAWVPKSSTDTQYF; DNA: TGTGCCTGGGTTCCCAAATCTAGCACAGATACGCAGTATTTT
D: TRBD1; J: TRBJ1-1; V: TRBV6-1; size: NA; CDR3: CASSFRQGRTEAFF; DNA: TGTGCCAGTTCTTTCCGACAGGGAAGAACTGAAGCTTTCTTT